These 23 T cell receptor beta chains were all obtained from the same sample, sequenced in a study of blood T cell repertoires in COVID-19. Produced via immunoSEQ multiplex PCR; TCRdb's table is partial and in-frame only. This sample has around 110,000 clones, with 90% found just once. Input material: peripheral blood. The receptors were gathered from a human donor with active COVID-19. The donor label of this sample is uncertain.

The chain combines TRBV27 with TRBJ1-2, with TRBD1 identical over 7 bases. CDR1 MNHEY and CDR2 SMNVEV come from the germline V gene (reference sequence). The junction had 4 bases not matched to a gene; V was cut back by 3 bases and J by 0 bases. This CDR3 is 15 amino acids long. CDR3 residues: CASSFFGTANYGYTF. As DNA, the CDR3 is TGTGCCAGCAGTTTTTTCGGGACAGCTAACTATGGCTACACCTTC.

The V and J genes are TRBV18 and TRBJ1-1, with 7 bases aligning to TRBD1. This CDR3 contains 16 residues. Trimming at V came to 3 bases and at J to 4 bases, leaving 11 bases not matched to a gene. Germline assignment: CDR1 KGHSH and CDR2 LQKENI. The CDR3 DNA is TGTGCCAGCTCACCGGGCAGGGGGAATCGGGGCACTGAAGCTTTCTTT. Translation gives CASSPGRGNRGTEAFF.

The chain carries TRBV4-3 and TRBJ2-5; tentatively, D is TRBD2 (6 bases). The last part of the DNA fits TRBJ2-7 better; the J call may be wrong. Per the germline V gene, CDR1 is LGHNA and CDR2 is YSLEER. This CDR3 is 15 amino acids long. The CDR3 DNA is TGCGCCAGCAGCCAAGAACGAGGGGAGGCCTACGAGCAGTACTTC. Translating gives CASSQERGEAYEQYF.

The CDR3 sequence is CASSLRTGGNSPLHF. In DNA, the CDR3 is TGTGCCAGCAGTCTGAGGACAGGCGGGAATTCACCCCTCCACTTT. The genes are TRBV6-2 or TRBV6-3 and TRBJ1-6, with 7 bases matching TRBD1. V trimming: 5 bases; J trimming: 7 bases; junction bases outside the gene matches: 8. Germline-derived CDR1 and CDR2 are MNHEY and SVGEGT. The CDR3 totals 15 residues.

The V call is TRBV2, the J call TRBJ1-3; tentative D call: TRBD1 (5 bases). CDR1 is SNHLY, CDR2 FYNNEI, per germline. CDR3 size: 16 residues. V lost 6 bases and J 1 base, leaving 16 bases between the germline ends. The CDR3 sequence: CASRADGRGSGNTIYF. The CDR3 DNA reads as TGTGCCAGCAGGGCGGACGGCCGGGGGTCTGGAAACACCATATATTTT. Using reference TRBV2 and TRBJ1-3 for the parts outside the CDR3, the full variable domain is EPEVTQTPSHQVTQMGQEVILRCVPISNHLYFYWYRQILGQKVEFLVSFYNNEISEKSEIFDDQFSVERPDGSNFTLKIRSTKLEDSAMYFCASRADGRGSGNTIYFGEGSWLTVV.

The gene calls are TRBV30 and TRBJ2-3; 9 nucleotides line up with TRBD2. Germline V gene data show CDR1 as GTSNPN and CDR2 as SVGIG (reference sequence). The CDR3 has 15 amino acids. CDR3 region: CALKVAGDSTDTQYF. CDR3 DNA: TGTGCTCTTAAGGTAGCGGGGGATAGCACAGATACGCAGTATTTT.

This rearrangement joins TRBV4-3 to TRBJ2-3; D is perhaps TRBD1 (5 bases). There are 17 residues in the CDR3. Trimming removed 0 bases from V and 4 bases from J, with 17 bases in between. Germline CDR1 reads LGHNA; CDR2 reads YSLEER. In DNA form, the CDR3 reads TGCGCCAGCAGCCAAGAAGGCGTACAGGCGACGGCAGATACGCAGTATTTT. It codes for CASSQEGVQATADTQYF.

The genes are TRBV18 and TRBJ2-2; 8 nucleotides agree with TRBD1. The CDR3 has 17 amino acids. V trimming: 3 bases; J trimming: 7 bases; junction bases outside the gene matches: 13. The V gene's germline CDR1 is KGHSH and CDR2 LQKENI. CDR3 region: CASSPRTGSRSSGELFF. CDR3 DNA: TGTGCCAGCTCACCCCGGACAGGGTCTCGTTCGAGCGGGGAGCTGTTTTTT.

This clone came up a few times. The rearrangement links TRBV5-1 to TRBJ2-7, with TRBD1 matching over 7 bases. The CDR3 length is 14 residues. The germline V gene encodes CDR1 SGHRS and CDR2 YFSETQ. V was pared by 4 bases and J by 0 bases, with 4 bases of the junction left unmatched. The CDR3 loop is CASSADRISYEQYF. The CDR3 DNA sequence: TGCGCCAGCAGCGCGGACAGGATCTCCTACGAGCAGTACTTC.

The chain recombines TRBV6-5 with TRBJ2-1; perhaps TRBD1 as D (6 bases). The CDR3 spans 15 residues. Between the trimmed V and J ends, which lost 4 bases and 1 base, there was a span of 11 bases. From germline, CDR1 is MNHEY and CDR2 SVGAGI. The CDR3 DNA follows: TGTGCCAGCAGTTTTGAAGGGACATCCTACAATGAGCAGTTCTTC. It translates to CASSFEGTSYNEQFF.

The rearrangement uses TRBV6-6 and TRBJ2-5, with unresolved D. The CDR3 is 15 amino acids. V lost 8 bases to trimming and J lost 0 bases, with 16 bases between them. Germline CDR1 reads MNHNY; CDR2 reads SVGAGI (reference sequence). CDR3 nucleotide sequence: TGTGCCAGCTCCCCGTTAGGAGCGAACCAAGAGACCCAGTACTTC. Amino acid sequence: CASSPLGANQETQYF.

The chain uses TRBV7-9 and TRBJ2-7, with 7 bases fitting TRBD2. V was pared by 4 bases and J by 4 bases, with 4 bases of the junction left unmatched. The CDR3 spans 13 residues. In germline, CDR1 is SEHNR, CDR2 FQNEAQ (reference sequence). The CDR3 is CASSSREEYEQYF. CDR3 nucleotide sequence: TGTGCCAGCAGCTCCCGGGAGGAATACGAGCAGTACTTC.

The gene calls are TRBV29-1 and TRBJ2-3; D is possibly TRBD2 (5 bases). The CDR3 totals 15 residues. Germline CDR1 SQVTM, CDR2 ANQGSEA. Trimming removed 1 base from V and 0 bases from J, with 11 bases in between. The CDR3 reads CSVEGGSESTDTQYF. In DNA form, the CDR3 reads TGCAGCGTTGAAGGTGGTAGCGAGAGCACAGATACGCAGTATTTT.

The chain has TRBV6-4 and TRBJ2-1; 13 nucleotides line up with TRBD2. Germline lookup yields CDR1 MRHNA and CDR2 SNTAGT. The ends lost 6 bases at V and 7 bases at J; junction bases unmatched: 6. The CDR3 runs to 15 residues. CDR3 sequence: CASSTLAGGSNEQFF. CDR3 nucleotide sequence: TGTGCCAGCAGCACACTAGCGGGGGGGTCAAATGAGCAGTTCTTC.

The chain carries TRBV7-9 and TRBJ2-5, with TRBD2 matching 11 bases. J gave up 5 bases and V 2 bases, and 4 bases lay outside the gene matches. The CDR3 has 15 amino acids. Germline loops: CDR1 SEHNR, CDR2 FQNEAQ (reference sequence). The DNA for the CDR3 is TGTGCCAGCAGCTTACCTAGCGGGGGGCACGAGACCCAGTACTTC. Residues: CASSLPSGGHETQYF.

This chain joins TRBV19 and TRBJ1-5, with 9 positions matching TRBD1. Losses at the gene ends were 6 bases for V and 6 bases for J; bases not matched to a gene: 9. This CDR3 is 15 amino acids long. Germline loops: CDR1 LNHDA, CDR2 SQIVND (reference sequence). The CDR3 sequence: CASSQPGTGSQPQHF. CDR3 nucleotide sequence: TGTGCCAGTAGCCAACCAGGGACAGGGAGTCAGCCCCAGCATTTT.

This clone is a singleton in its sample. The chain combines TRBV4-3 with TRBJ1-1, with D uncertain. Trimming took off 2 bases at V and 10 bases at J, with 20 bases between the two ends. CDR3 length: 15 residues. Germline V gene data show CDR1 as LGHNA and CDR2 as YSLEER. CDR3 amino acids: CASSQSIGGVGLAFF. The CDR3 region has the DNA TGCGCCAGCAGCCAATCGATCGGCGGGGTCGGGTTAGCTTTCTTT.

This chain joins TRBV11-2 and TRBJ1-1, with D hard to call. V lost 5 bases and J 1 base, leaving 17 bases between the germline ends. This CDR3 spans 16 amino acids. Germline V CDR1 and CDR2: SGHAT, FQNNGV. Here the CDR3 reads CASSGPASGWNTEAFF. The CDR3 DNA reads as TGTGCCAGCAGCGGACCCGCCTCGGGGTGGAACACTGAAGCTTTCTTT.

This chain joins TRBV19 and TRBJ1-5; 11 nucleotides align to TRBD1. With 5 bases clipped from V and 4 bases from J, the junction kept 1 base outside the gene matches. The CDR3 spans 14 residues. Germline CDR1 LNHDA, CDR2 SQIVND (reference sequence). Here the CDR3 reads CASSGTGGNQPQHF. In nucleotides, the CDR3 is TGTGCCAGTAGTGGGACAGGGGGGAATCAGCCCCAGCATTTT.

The J gene is TRBJ1-6, the V gene TRBV6-6, with D perhaps matching TRBD1 (5 bases). The CDR3 has 15 amino acids. V was pared by 0 bases and J by 6 bases, with 9 bases between. Germline-derived CDR1 and CDR2 are MNHNY and SVGAGI (reference sequence). The CDR3 nucleotides read TGTGCCAGCAGTTACTCAGGGGATCTTAATTCACCCCTCCACTTT. Translating it yields CASSYSGDLNSPLHF.

The chain couples TRBV4-1 to TRBJ2-3; 9 bases map to TRBD1. This CDR3 is built from 16 residues. Looked up from germline, CDR1 is MGHRA and CDR2 is YSYEKL. V lost 4 bases and J lost 3; bases outside the gene matches: 8. DNA of the CDR3: TGCGCCAGCAGCCGAATGCACAGGGGGCGAACAGATACGCAGTATTTT. The encoded protein is CASSRMHRGRTDTQYF.

This chain links TRBV4-2 with TRBJ2-1, with 10 positions matching TRBD1. The CDR3 loop spans 17 amino acids. Trimming took 6 bases from V and 7 from J; bases not matched to a gene: 15. Germline V lookup: CDR1 LGHNA, CDR2 YNFKEQ. CDR3 nucleotide sequence: TGTGCCAGCAGTCTTCCTACCGGGACAGGGGCACTGAATGAGCAGTTCTTC. It codes for CASSLPTGTGALNEQFF.

The CDR3 DNA reads TGTGCCAGCAGCATGACTAGCGCCGAGACCCAGTACTTC. Translated, it gives CASSMTSAETQYF. This chain links TRBV6-4 with TRBJ2-5; 8 bases align to TRBD2. This CDR3 has 13 residues. Per the germline V gene, CDR1 is MRHNA and CDR2 is SNTAGT. J gave up 5 bases and V 6 bases, and 5 bases lay outside the gene matches.